These T cell receptor beta chains were read from a single sample in a study of cytomegalovirus exposure and HLA in healthy donors. The protocol was immunoSEQ multiplex PCR, while the TCRdb copy is restricted to in-frame clones and leaves out a portion. Of about 82,000 clones in the sample, 85% to 95% were seen once. The sample consisted of PBMCs. These receptors were taken from a woman aged 18-29 years in good health and CMV-seronegative. The CDR3 runs from the conserved cysteine through the conserved F or W. Rows give clone size only sometimes, using once, few, many, or a class for an expanded clone.

j_call clone_size v_call cdr3_aa
TRBJ1-2 . TRBV6-5 CASSYSGQGASGYTF
TRBJ2-2 . TRBV7-2 CASKATGAWPGELFF
TRBJ1-3 . TRBV6-5 CASSYDSIGNTIYF
TRBJ2-2 few TRBV19 CASSVTSGNTGELFF
TRBJ1-2 . TRBV19 CASSIVEKPISGYTF
TRBJ1-5 once TRBV7-8 CASSLEPRGRQPQHF
TRBJ2-7 . TRBV9 CASSALTGGYEQYF
TRBJ2-3 . TRBV19 CASTSSGLVPDTQYF
TRBJ2-3 . TRBV11-2 CASSLERGRGDTQYF
TRBJ1-3 . TRBV6-5 CASSPITGNTIYF
TRBJ1-6 . TRBV27 CASRGGNNSPLHF
TRBJ2-1 . TRBV6-6 CASRAGGPGYNEQFF
TRBJ1-2 . TRBV7-8 CASSLLSGSNYGYTF
TRBJ2-5 . TRBV5-5 CASSTGLAGGVETQYF
TRBJ2-5 . TRBV7-2 CASSSSGGSGETQYF
TRBJ2-3 . TRBV9 CASDTSGTSTDTQYF
TRBJ1-2 . TRBV19 CASSSGDSFYGYTF
TRBJ2-3 . TRBV7-7 CASSRGQGGTDTQYF
TRBJ2-1 once TRBV10-3 CATVPGLAVNEQFF
TRBJ1-4 once TRBV4-3 CASSQGEGSGKLFF
TRBJ1-3 . TRBV7-9 CAEESSGNTIYF
TRBJ2-1 . TRBV7-8 CASSTGTNEQFF
TRBJ1-4 . TRBV5-1 CASSLDRSVEKLFF
TRBJ1-3 . TRBV15 CATSRGGQSRGNTIYF
TRBJ1-6 . TRBV7-7 CASSLEGGAPLHF
TRBJ2-1 . TRBV19 CASTSYNEQFF
TRBJ1-1 . TRBV28 CASSLIKGGTEAFF
TRBJ1-5 . TRBV6-6 CASRLSGFPDQPQHF